This T cell receptor (beta chain) was captured in a study of post-analysis software for immune sequencing data. Study information: Some patients lacked subtype; others had relapsing-remitting, secondary progressive or progressive-relapsing disease.

This clonotype was seen more than once but under ten times. Its target is unknown. CDR1 is LGHNA and CDR2 is YSLEER in the germline V gene. This CDR3 region has 17 residues. V was trimmed by 0 bases and J by 9 bases, leaving 18 bases between them. cDNA libraries of TCR beta carried unique molecular identifiers. T cells, roughly 0.9 to 11 million of them, yielded hundreds of thousands of cDNA molecules. MiXCR, applied by TCRdb to the PCR reads, yields one record per CDR3 protein. The sample yields fewer than 850,000 distinct CDR3 sequences, about 27% seen once. Whole-study results and caveats: In multiple sclerosis, normalized Chao1 diversity was significantly below that of controls. Elevated frequency relative to controls characterized 4 or 5 TRBV segments in patients, TRBV5-6, TRBV5-1 and TRBV20-1 among them.

The genes are TRBV4-3 and TRBJ1-6; weak D call: TRBD1 (5 bases). The TCR originated in a girl aged 10-17 years with multiple sclerosis. Sequencing was carried out using blood. As DNA, the CDR3 is TGCGCCAGCAGCCAAGATGTTTCTTCAGGGAGTGGTTCACCCCTCCACTTT. Amino acid sequence: CASSQDVSSGSGSPLHF.